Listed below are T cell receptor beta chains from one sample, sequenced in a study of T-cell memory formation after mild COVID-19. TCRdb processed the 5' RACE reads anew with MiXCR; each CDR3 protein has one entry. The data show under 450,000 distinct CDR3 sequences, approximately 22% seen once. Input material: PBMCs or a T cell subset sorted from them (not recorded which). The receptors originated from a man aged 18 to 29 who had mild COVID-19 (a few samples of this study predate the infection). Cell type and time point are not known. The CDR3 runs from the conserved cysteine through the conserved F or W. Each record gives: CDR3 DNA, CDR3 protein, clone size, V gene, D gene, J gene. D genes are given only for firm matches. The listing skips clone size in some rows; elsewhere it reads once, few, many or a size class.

cdr3_nt: TGTGCCAGCAGCTTAGTGGGGGGGATGCTGGATGGCTACACCTTC
cdr3_aa: CASSLVGGMLDGYTF
clone_size: .
v_call: TRBV7-9
d_call: .
j_call: TRBJ1-2

cdr3_nt: TGTGCCAGCAGCTTGGACAGGCTTAACACCGGGGAGCTGTTTTTT
cdr3_aa: CASSLDRLNTGELFF
clone_size: .
v_call: TRBV7-2
d_call: TRBD1
j_call: TRBJ2-2

cdr3_nt: TGCAGTGCTAGTTCTGGGAATTCTGGAAACACCATATATTTT
cdr3_aa: CSASSGNSGNTIYF
clone_size: few
v_call: TRBV20-1
d_call: .
j_call: TRBJ1-3

cdr3_nt: TGTGCCAGTAGTACGACTAGCGGGGGGAGGAATGAGCAGTTCTTC
cdr3_aa: CASSTTSGGRNEQFF
clone_size: .
v_call: TRBV19
d_call: TRBD2
j_call: TRBJ2-1

cdr3_nt: TGTGCCAGCAGCAACTCGGGACAGGGGATTTCTGAAGCTTTCTTT
cdr3_aa: CASSNSGQGISEAFF
clone_size: few
v_call: TRBV7-9
d_call: TRBD1
j_call: TRBJ1-1

cdr3_nt: TGTGCCATCGGACAGCATATCTCTGGAAACACCATATATTTT
cdr3_aa: CAIGQHISGNTIYF
clone_size: .
v_call: TRBV10-3
d_call: .
j_call: TRBJ1-3

cdr3_nt: TGCGCCAGCAGCTTGGCCCCAGGGGGCGCGGGAGATGGCTACACCTTC
cdr3_aa: CASSLAPGGAGDGYTF
clone_size: few
v_call: TRBV5-1
d_call: TRBD1
j_call: TRBJ1-2

cdr3_nt: TGTGCCAGCAGCTTTGCGGGACAGGGGTCTTACGAGCAGTACTTC
cdr3_aa: CASSFAGQGSYEQYF
clone_size: .
v_call: TRBV7-2
d_call: TRBD1
j_call: TRBJ2-7

cdr3_nt: TGTGCCAGCAGGACTAGCGGAGACACCGGGGAGCTGTTTTTT
cdr3_aa: CASRTSGDTGELFF
clone_size: few
v_call: TRBV7-3
d_call: TRBD2
j_call: TRBJ2-2

cdr3_nt: TGTGCCAGCAGCACTAGGGGGGCCAACGTCCTGACTTTC
cdr3_aa: CASSTRGANVLTF
clone_size: few
v_call: TRBV7-9
d_call: .
j_call: TRBJ2-6

cdr3_nt: TGTGCCAGCAGCTTTTATGGGGACGGGGAGTTCTTC
cdr3_aa: CASSFYGDGEFF
clone_size: .
v_call: TRBV7-2
d_call: .
j_call: TRBJ2-1

cdr3_nt: TGTGCCAGCAGTAGAAGACAGAACACTGAAGCTTTCTTT
cdr3_aa: CASSRRQNTEAFF
clone_size: few
v_call: TRBV6-2/TRBV6-3
d_call: .
j_call: TRBJ1-1

cdr3_nt: TGCGCCAGCAGAGGCAGATCCTACGAGCAGTACTTC
cdr3_aa: CASRGRSYEQYF
clone_size: .
v_call: TRBV10-1
d_call: .
j_call: TRBJ2-7

cdr3_nt: TGCGCCAGCAGCCAAGATTGGCATAGCAATCAGCCCCAGCATTTT
cdr3_aa: CASSQDWHSNQPQHF
clone_size: .
v_call: TRBV4-3
d_call: .
j_call: TRBJ1-5

cdr3_nt: TGTGCCAGCAGCTTTTCGGCTAGCGGGTCCTACGAGCAGTACTTC
cdr3_aa: CASSFSASGSYEQYF
clone_size: few
v_call: TRBV11-1
d_call: TRBD2
j_call: TRBJ2-7

cdr3_nt: TGTGCCAGCACCCTGTTAGCGGGGACTGAAGCTTTCTTT
cdr3_aa: CASTLLAGTEAFF
clone_size: few
v_call: TRBV2
d_call: .
j_call: TRBJ1-1

cdr3_nt: TGTGCCAGCAGCTCCGGACTAGCGGGGCTCTCCTACAATGAGCAGTTCTTC
cdr3_aa: CASSSGLAGLSYNEQFF
clone_size: many
v_call: TRBV7-9
d_call: TRBD2
j_call: TRBJ2-1

cdr3_nt: TGCGCCAGCAGCTGGACTAGCGGGGGGACGTTGGCCGGGGAGCTGTTTTTT
cdr3_aa: CASSWTSGGTLAGELFF
clone_size: few
v_call: TRBV5-1
d_call: TRBD2
j_call: TRBJ2-2

cdr3_nt: TGTGCCAGCAGCCTGGGACTAGCGGGGTTAGAGGAGACCCAGTACTTC
cdr3_aa: CASSLGLAGLEETQYF
clone_size: .
v_call: TRBV7-9
d_call: TRBD2
j_call: TRBJ2-5

cdr3_nt: TGTGCCAGCACCCTAGGGATAGCCAAAAACATTCAGTACTTC
cdr3_aa: CASTLGIAKNIQYF
clone_size: .
v_call: TRBV5-6
d_call: .
j_call: TRBJ2-4

cdr3_nt: TGTGCCAGCAGCCCGTACCCGCTCTCCTATAATTCACCCCTCCACTTT
cdr3_aa: CASSPYPLSYNSPLHF
clone_size: few
v_call: TRBV28
d_call: .
j_call: TRBJ1-6

cdr3_nt: TGTGCCAGCAGTCTCAGCTATGAGCAGTTCTTC
cdr3_aa: CASSLSYEQFF
clone_size: many
v_call: TRBV12-3/TRBV12-4
d_call: .
j_call: TRBJ2-1